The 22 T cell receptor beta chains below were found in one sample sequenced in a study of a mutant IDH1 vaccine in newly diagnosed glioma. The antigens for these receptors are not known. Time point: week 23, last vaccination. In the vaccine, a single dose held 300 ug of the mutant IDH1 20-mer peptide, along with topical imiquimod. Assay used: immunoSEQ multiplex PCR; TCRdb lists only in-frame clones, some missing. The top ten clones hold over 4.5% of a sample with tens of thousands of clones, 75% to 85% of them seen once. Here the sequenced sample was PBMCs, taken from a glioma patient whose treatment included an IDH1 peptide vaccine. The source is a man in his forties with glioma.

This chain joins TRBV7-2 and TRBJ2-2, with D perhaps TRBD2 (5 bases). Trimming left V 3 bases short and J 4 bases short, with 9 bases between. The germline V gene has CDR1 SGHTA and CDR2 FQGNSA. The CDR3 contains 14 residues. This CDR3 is CASSFKRFTGELFF. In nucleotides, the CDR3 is TGTGCCAGCAGCTTTAAGCGGTTCACCGGGGAGCTGTTTTTT.

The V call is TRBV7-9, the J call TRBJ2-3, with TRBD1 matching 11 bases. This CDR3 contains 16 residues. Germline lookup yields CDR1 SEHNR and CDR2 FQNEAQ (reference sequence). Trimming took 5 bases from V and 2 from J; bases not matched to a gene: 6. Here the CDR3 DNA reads TGTGCCAGCAGCAGGAGGACAGGGGGCAACACAGATACGCAGTATTTT. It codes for CASSRRTGGNTDTQYF.

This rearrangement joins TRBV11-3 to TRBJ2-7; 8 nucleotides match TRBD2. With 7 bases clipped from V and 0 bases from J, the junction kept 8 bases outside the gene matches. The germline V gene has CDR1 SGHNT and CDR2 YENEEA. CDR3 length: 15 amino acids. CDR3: CASTPPGGISYEQYF. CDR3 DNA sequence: TGTGCCAGCACCCCACCGGGAGGGATCTCCTACGAGCAGTACTTC.

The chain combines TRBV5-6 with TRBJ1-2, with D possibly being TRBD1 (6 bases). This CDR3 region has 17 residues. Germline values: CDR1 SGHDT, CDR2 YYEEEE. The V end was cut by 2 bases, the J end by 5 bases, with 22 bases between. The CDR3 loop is CASSFKSPVRGGYGYTF. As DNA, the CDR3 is TGTGCCAGCAGCTTTAAGTCTCCGGTCAGGGGTGGGTATGGCTACACCTTC.

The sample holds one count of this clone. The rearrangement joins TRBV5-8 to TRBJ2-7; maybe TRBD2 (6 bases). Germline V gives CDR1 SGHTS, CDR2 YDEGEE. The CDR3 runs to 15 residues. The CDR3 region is CAGKEPWRGPYEQYF. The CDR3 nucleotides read TGTGCAGGCAAGGAACCCTGGAGGGGCCCCTACGAGCAGTACTTC.

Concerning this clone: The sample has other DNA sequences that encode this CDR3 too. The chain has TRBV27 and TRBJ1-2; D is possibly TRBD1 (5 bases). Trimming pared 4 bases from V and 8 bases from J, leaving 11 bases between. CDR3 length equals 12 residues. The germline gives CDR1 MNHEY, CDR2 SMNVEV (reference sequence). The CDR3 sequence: CASSSQGLGYTF. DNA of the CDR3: TGTGCCAGCAGTTCCCAGGGTCTGGGCTACACCTTC.

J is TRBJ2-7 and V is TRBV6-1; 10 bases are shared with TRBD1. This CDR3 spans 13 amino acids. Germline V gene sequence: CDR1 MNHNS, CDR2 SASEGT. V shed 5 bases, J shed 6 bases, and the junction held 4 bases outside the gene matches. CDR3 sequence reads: CASSLTGGGEQYF. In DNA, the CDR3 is TGTGCCAGCAGTTTGACAGGGGGCGGCGAGCAGTACTTC.

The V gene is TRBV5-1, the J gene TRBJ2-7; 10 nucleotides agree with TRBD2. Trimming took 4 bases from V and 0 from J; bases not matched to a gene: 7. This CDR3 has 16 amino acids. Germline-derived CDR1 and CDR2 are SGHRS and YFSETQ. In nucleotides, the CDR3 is TGCGCCAGCAGCCCTGGACTAGCGGCCAACTCCTACGAGCAGTACTTC. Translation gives CASSPGLAANSYEQYF.

The CDR3 is CASSLPSIVGWADTQYF. CDR3 DNA sequence: TGTGCCAGCAGTTTACCCTCGATTGTGGGTTGGGCAGATACGCAGTATTTT. This chain links TRBV28 with TRBJ2-3; D is uncertain. V was trimmed by 2 bases and J by 4 bases, leaving 19 bases between them. Germline V gene lookup returns CDR1 MDHEN and CDR2 SYDVKM. The CDR3 has 17 residues.

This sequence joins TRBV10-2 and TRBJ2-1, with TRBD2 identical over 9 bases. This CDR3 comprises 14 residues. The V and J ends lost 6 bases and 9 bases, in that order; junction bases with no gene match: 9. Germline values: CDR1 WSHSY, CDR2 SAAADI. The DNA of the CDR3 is TGCGCCAGCAGCTGGGGCGGGGGGGAGAGTGAGCAGTTCTTC. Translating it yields CASSWGGGESEQFF.

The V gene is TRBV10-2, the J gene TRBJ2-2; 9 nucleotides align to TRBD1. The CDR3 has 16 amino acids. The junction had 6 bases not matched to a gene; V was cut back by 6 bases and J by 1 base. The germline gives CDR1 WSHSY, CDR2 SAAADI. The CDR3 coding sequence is TGCGCCAGCAGGGACAGGGGTGGGGTGAACACCGGGGAGCTGTTTTTT. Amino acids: CASRDRGGVNTGELFF.

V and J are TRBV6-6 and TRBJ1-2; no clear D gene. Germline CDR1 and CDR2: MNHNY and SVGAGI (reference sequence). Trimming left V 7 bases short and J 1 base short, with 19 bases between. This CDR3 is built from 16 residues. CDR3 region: CASTKLRPDSNYGYTF. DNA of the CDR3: TGTGCCAGCACCAAATTGCGGCCAGATAGTAACTATGGCTACACCTTC.

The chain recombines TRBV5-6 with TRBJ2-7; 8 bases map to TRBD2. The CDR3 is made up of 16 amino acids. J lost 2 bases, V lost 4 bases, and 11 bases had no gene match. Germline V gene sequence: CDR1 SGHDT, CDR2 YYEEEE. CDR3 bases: TGTGCCAGCAGCGCTCCGAGAAACGGGGGGGCCTACGAGCAGTACTTC. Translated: CASSAPRNGGAYEQYF. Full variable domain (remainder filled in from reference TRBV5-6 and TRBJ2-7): DAGVTQSPTHLIKTRGQQVTLRCSPKSGHDTVSWYQQALGQGPQFIFQYYEEEERQRGNFPDRFSGHQFPNYSSELNVNALLLGDSALYLCASSAPRNGGAYEQYFGPGTRLTVT.

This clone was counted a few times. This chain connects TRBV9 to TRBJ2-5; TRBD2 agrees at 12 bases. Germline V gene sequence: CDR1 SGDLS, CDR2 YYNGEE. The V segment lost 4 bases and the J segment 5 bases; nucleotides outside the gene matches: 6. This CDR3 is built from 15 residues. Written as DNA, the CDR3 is TGTGCCAGCAGCACGAGTCTAGCGGGAGGGGAGACCCAGTACTTC. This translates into CASSTSLAGGETQYF.

The CDR3 region has the DNA TGTGCCAGCAGCCCATTAGACAGGGCCTACAATGAGCAGTTCTTC. Translated: CASSPLDRAYNEQFF. This sequence joins TRBV9 and TRBJ2-1; 7 bases fit TRBD1. Germline V gene lookup returns CDR1 SGDLS and CDR2 YYNGEE. This CDR3 region has 15 residues. The J segment lost 2 bases and the V segment lost 4 bases, leaving 6 bases of the junction unmatched.

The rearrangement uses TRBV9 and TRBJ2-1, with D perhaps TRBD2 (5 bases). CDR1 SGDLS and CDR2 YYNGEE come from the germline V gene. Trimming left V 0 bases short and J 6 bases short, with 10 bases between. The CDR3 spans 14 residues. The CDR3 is CASSVGLASNEQFF. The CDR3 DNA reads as TGTGCCAGCAGCGTAGGGCTAGCAAGCAATGAGCAGTTCTTC.

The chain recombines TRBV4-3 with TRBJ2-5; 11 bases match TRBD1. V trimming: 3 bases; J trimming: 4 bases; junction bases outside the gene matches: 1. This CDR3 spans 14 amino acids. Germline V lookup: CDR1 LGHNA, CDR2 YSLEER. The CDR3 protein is CASSQDRGRETQYF. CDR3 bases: TGCGCCAGCAGCCAGGACAGGGGGCGAGAGACCCAGTACTTC.

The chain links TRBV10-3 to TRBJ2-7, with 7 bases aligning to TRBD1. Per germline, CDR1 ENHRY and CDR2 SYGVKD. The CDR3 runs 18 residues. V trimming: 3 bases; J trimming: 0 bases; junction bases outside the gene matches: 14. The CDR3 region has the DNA TGTGCCATCAGTGAAAAGACAGGGAGAATTAAAAGCTCCTACGAGCAGTACTTC. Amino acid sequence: CAISEKTGRIKSSYEQYF.

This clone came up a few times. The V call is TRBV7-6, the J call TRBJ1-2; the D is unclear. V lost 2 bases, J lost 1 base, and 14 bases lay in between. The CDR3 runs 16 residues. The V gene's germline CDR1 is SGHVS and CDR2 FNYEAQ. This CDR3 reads CASSLRSTSDNYGYTF. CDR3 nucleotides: TGTGCCAGCAGCTTAAGGAGCACCTCCGATAACTATGGCTACACCTTC.

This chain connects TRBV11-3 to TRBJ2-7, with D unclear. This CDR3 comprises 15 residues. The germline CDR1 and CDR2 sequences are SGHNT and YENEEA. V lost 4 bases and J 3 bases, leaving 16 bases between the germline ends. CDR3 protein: CASSSPGHNVYEQYF. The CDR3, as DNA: TGTGCCAGCAGCTCCCCGGGCCATAACGTCTACGAGCAGTACTTC.

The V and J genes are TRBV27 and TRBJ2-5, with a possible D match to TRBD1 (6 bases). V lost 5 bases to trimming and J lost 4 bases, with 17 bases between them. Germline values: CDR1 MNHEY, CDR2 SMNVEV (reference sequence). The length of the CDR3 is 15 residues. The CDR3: CASSPDRRGIETQYF. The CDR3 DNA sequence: TGTGCCAGCAGTCCTGACAGGAGAGGTATAGAGACCCAGTACTTC.

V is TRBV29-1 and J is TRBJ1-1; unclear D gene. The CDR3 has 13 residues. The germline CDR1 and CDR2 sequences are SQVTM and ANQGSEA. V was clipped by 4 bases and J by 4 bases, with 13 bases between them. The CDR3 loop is CSVGRRLGTEAFF. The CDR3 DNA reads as TGCAGCGTTGGTCGGAGGTTGGGCACTGAAGCTTTCTTT.